Listed here are 12 T cell receptor beta chains from one sample, sequenced in a study of neurological immune-mediated disorders. Using its own MiXCR run on the 5' RACE reads, TCRdb lists one record per CDR3 protein. In the table there are 50,000 or so distinct CDR3 sequences, 3.8% of which are singletons. The sequencing input was PBMCs. Receptor source: a man aged 55 to 70 with multiple sclerosis.

This clonotype appeared many times. The chain is built from TRBV5-1 and TRBJ2-1, with TRBD2 matching 9 bases. This CDR3 has 16 amino acids. CDR1 is SGHRS, CDR2 YFSETQ, per germline. Trimming removed 0 bases from V and 8 bases from J; junction bases left unmatched: 9. Here the CDR3 reads CASSLVAGGRGHEQFF. The CDR3 DNA follows: TGCGCCAGCAGCTTGGTCGCGGGAGGGCGGGGGCATGAGCAGTTCTTC.

This clonotype came up a few times. The chain links TRBV5-4 to TRBJ2-1, with D perhaps TRBD1 or TRBD2 (5 bases each). Germline CDR1 reads SGHNT; CDR2 reads YYREEE (reference sequence). V was shortened by 3 bases and J by 7 bases, with 11 bases between the two germline ends. The CDR3 has 13 residues. CDR3: CASSSPGGNEQFF. The CDR3 bases are TGTGCCAGCAGCTCCCCTGGGGGTAATGAGCAGTTCTTC.

This clonotype was counted many times. The chain joins TRBV27 to TRBJ2-3; TRBD1 matches 7 bases. V trimming: 2 bases; J trimming: 2 bases; junction bases outside the gene matches: 4. Germline CDR1 MNHEY, CDR2 SMNVEV (reference sequence). The CDR3 has 15 amino acids. The CDR3 loop reads CASSLLGTATDTQYF. The CDR3 DNA sequence: TGTGCCAGCAGTTTACTAGGGACAGCCACAGATACGCAGTATTTT.

This clonotype occurred many times. The chain joins TRBV7-3 to TRBJ2-1; D uncertain. V dropped 2 bases and J dropped 0 bases, with 8 bases sitting between them. This CDR3 region has 15 residues. Germline values: CDR1 SGHTA, CDR2 FQGTGA. For the CDR3, the DNA is TGTGCCAGCAGCTTAGAGGTTAGCTCCTACAATGAGCAGTTCTTC. Residues: CASSLEVSSYNEQFF.

This clonotype was seen a few times. This chain connects TRBV30 to TRBJ1-1, with 7 bases identical to TRBD1. The CDR3 consists of 14 residues. Per the germline V gene, CDR1 is GTSNPN and CDR2 is SVGIG (reference sequence). Trimming removed 0 bases from V and 2 bases from J; junction bases left unmatched: 3. This CDR3 is CAWSVTGTNTEAFF. CDR3 nucleotide sequence: TGTGCCTGGAGTGTGACAGGGACTAACACTGAAGCTTTCTTT.

This clonotype has ten or more counts. The chain combines TRBV6-6 with TRBJ2-2; D unclear. Per the germline V gene, CDR1 is MNHNY and CDR2 is SVGAGI (reference sequence). The CDR3 length is 14 residues. V was shortened by 7 bases and J by 4 bases, with 13 bases between the two germline ends. Written as DNA, the CDR3 is TGTGCCAGCACCCTTGCGAGTCTCACCGGGGAGCTGTTTTTT. Its translation: CASTLASLTGELFF.

The V gene is TRBV6-5, the J gene TRBJ1-4; a possible D gene is TRBD1 (6 bases). The V end was cut by 10 bases, the J end by 7 bases, with 16 bases between. Germline-derived CDR1 and CDR2 are MNHEY and SVGAGI. CDR3 length: 13 amino acids. Here the CDR3 DNA reads TGTGCCACCCGGGGGGGCGGGGGTGAAAAACTGTTTTTT. Encoded protein: CATRGGGGEKLFF.

This clonotype was counted many times. The chain carries TRBV3-1 and TRBJ2-5; D is ambiguous. Germline-derived CDR1 and CDR2 are LGHDT and YNNKEL (reference sequence). The V gene lost 5 bases and the J gene lost 5 bases, with 6 bases spanning the gap. The CDR3 extends over 11 amino acids. The DNA for the CDR3 is TGTGCCAGCAGCAACGGGGAGACCCAGTACTTC. Its protein product is CASSNGETQYF.

This clonotype was recorded many times. This sequence joins TRBV20-1 and TRBJ1-2; 10 bases are a match to TRBD1. The V gene end was trimmed by 3 bases and the J gene end by 4 bases; junction bases not matched to a gene: 11. The CDR3 consists of 16 residues. Germline CDR1 DFQATT, CDR2 SNEGSKA (reference sequence). CDR3 in amino acids: CSARGPGQGVTYGYTF. The CDR3 DNA is TGCAGTGCTAGGGGACCTGGACAGGGGGTTACCTATGGCTACACCTTC.

In its sample, this clonotype was seen many times. This chain connects TRBV4-2 to TRBJ2-7; possibly TRBD2 for D (5 bases). Germline CDR1 reads LGHNA; CDR2 reads YNFKEQ. The CDR3 length is 17 residues. The V gene lost 0 bases and the J gene lost 2 bases, with 17 bases spanning the gap. CDR3 DNA: TGTGCCAGCAGCCAAGATGTGGGGAGCGGTGGCGCCTACGAGCAGTACTTC. Residues: CASSQDVGSGGAYEQYF.

This clonotype was seen at least ten times. The chain employs TRBV7-2 and TRBJ1-6; D not certain. The length of the CDR3 is 13 residues. The V end lost 5 bases, the J end lost 10 bases, and 12 bases lay between the germline ends. Germline-derived CDR1 and CDR2 are SGHTA and FQGNSA. This chain's CDR3 is CASSVPSWSPLHF. The DNA for the CDR3 is TGTGCCAGCAGCGTCCCCAGCTGGTCACCCCTCCACTTT. The full variable domain, its missing parts supplied by reference TRBV7-2 and TRBJ1-6, is GAGVSQSPSNKVTEKGKDVELRCDPISGHTALYWYRQSLGQGLEFLIYFQGNSAPDKSGLPSDRFSAERTGGSVSTLTIQRTQQEDSAVYLCASSVPSWSPLHFGNGTRLTVT.

The table lists this clonotype with many counts. The chain combines TRBV20-1 with TRBJ2-5; 8 bases are shared with TRBD1. The CDR3 consists of 15 residues. Germline CDR1 reads DFQATT; CDR2 reads SNEGSKA (reference sequence). V shed 4 bases and J 2 bases; nucleotides not matched to a gene: 9. The CDR3 sequence: CSAITGQGAQETQYF. CDR3 in DNA: TGCAGTGCTATCACAGGGCAGGGGGCTCAAGAGACCCAGTACTTC.